Presented here are 5 T cell receptor beta chains from one specimen sequenced in a study of T cells in Graves' hyperthyroidism and ophthalmopathy. RNA transcripts were the template for amplifying TCR beta CDR3 regions. Using the HTBI primer set, a first-round RT-PCR was run on the TCR CDR3. TCRdb itself ran the multiplex PCR reads through MiXCR, one entry per CDR3 protein. This table has about 380,000 distinct CDR3 sequences, around 14% appearing once. Sequenced: blood. The receptors shown here come from a woman in her sixties with Graves' hyperthyroidism.

This clonotype was seen ten or more times. The rearrangement links TRBV5-1 to TRBJ2-5; D is unresolved. The CDR3 covers 14 residues. From germline, CDR1 is SGHRS and CDR2 YFSETQ. The V end lost 0 bases, the J end lost 2 bases, and 8 bases lay between the germline ends. Written as DNA, the CDR3 is TGCGCCAGCAGCTTGGGGTCCAGACAAGAGACCCAGTACTTC. Amino acid sequence: CASSLGSRQETQYF.

The CDR3 loop reads CASSQGASGANNEQFF. CDR3 nucleotides: TGCGCCAGCAGCCAGGGGGCTTCTGGTGCGAACAATGAGCAGTTCTTC. This chain uses TRBV5-1 with TRBJ2-1, with 8 positions matching TRBD1. Germline trimming cut 4 bases from V and 5 bases from J; bases unmatched to any gene: 11. Germline lookup yields CDR1 SGHRS and CDR2 YFSETQ. This CDR3 contains 16 residues.

This clonotype was counted many times. This rearrangement joins TRBV2 to TRBJ2-7, with D maybe TRBD1 (6 bases). The CDR3 is made up of 14 amino acids. The V end lost 5 bases, the J end lost 2 bases, and 13 bases lay between the germline ends. The germline V gene encodes CDR1 SNHLY and CDR2 FYNNEI. The CDR3 coding sequence is TGTGCCAGCAGTCGGGACACCGTCCCCTACGAGCAGTACTTC. This encodes CASSRDTVPYEQYF.

This clonotype was detected ten times or more. The genes are TRBV18 and TRBJ1-5; TRBD1 aligns across 8 bases. Germline V gene data show CDR1 as KGHSH and CDR2 as LQKENI. The CDR3 is 14 residues long. The ends lost 5 bases at V and 5 bases at J; junction bases unmatched: 5. In DNA, the CDR3 is TGTGCCAGCTCAGGCGGACAGGGCGATCAGCCCCAGCATTTT. Translated: CASSGGQGDQPQHF.

The V call is TRBV5-4, the J call TRBJ2-1, with TRBD2 matching 9 bases. CDR3 length: 15 amino acids. With V trimmed by 2 bases and J by 8 bases, 8 bases remained unmatched. Germline CDR1 and CDR2: SGHNT and YYREEE (reference sequence). CDR3 loop: CASSFGGLAGYEQFF. The CDR3 DNA sequence: TGTGCCAGCAGCTTCGGGGGACTAGCCGGCTATGAGCAGTTCTTC.